A selection of T cell receptor beta chains follows, all from one sample in a study of blood T cell repertoires in COVID-19. The repertoire was sequenced with immunoSEQ multiplex PCR; TCRdb's copy has only in-frame clones and lacks some. This sample has under 300,000 clones; about 88% occur once, and the top ten carry around 2.2%. The material sequenced was peripheral blood. The source of these receptors is a woman in her 40s who had recovered from COVID-19. Both conserved end residues are part of each CDR3. Size is stated for part of the rows, as once, few or many counts, or as a class when the clone is expanded.

cdr3_length j_call clone_size v_call cdr3_aa
13 TRBJ1-1 . TRBV11-2 CASSANKGREAFF
15 TRBJ1-6 . TRBV30 CAWSLSAGGDSPLHF
13 TRBJ2-3 . TRBV12-3/TRBV12-4 CASSLASTDTQYF
14 TRBJ1-6 . TRBV19 CASSPGQGDSPLHF
16 TRBJ2-3 . TRBV7-9 CASSLLAPGGTDTQYF
15 TRBJ2-5 . TRBV28 CASSPPAGLRETQYF
13 TRBJ1-6 . TRBV29-1 CSVRDRYNSPLHF
14 TRBJ1-5 few TRBV5-6 CASSAGTGIQPQHF
18 TRBJ2-6 . TRBV12-5 CASGFSGQAFSGANVLTF
13 TRBJ2-2 . TRBV2 CASSDPPAGELFF
14 TRBJ1-1 . TRBV9 CASSVVGRTDEAFF
11 TRBJ2-7 . TRBV20-1 CSARYEYEQYF
14 TRBJ2-3 . TRBV18 CASSQQQGTDTQYF
15 TRBJ1-2 . TRBV19 CASSIGRGAYGGYTF
14 TRBJ2-3 . TRBV2 CASMVDRSTDTQYF
14 TRBJ1-2 once TRBV5-4 CASSFGGANYGYTF
15 TRBJ1-3 . TRBV5-8 CASSFGLTSGNTIYF
12 TRBJ2-7 . TRBV6-6 CASSYEATEQYF
12 TRBJ2-5 . TRBV5-5 CASSWSKETQYF
13 TRBJ1-2 many TRBV27 CASSPRTDYGYTF
14 TRBJ1-6 . TRBV18 CASSPGQGNSPLHF
16 TRBJ1-1 once TRBV6-2/TRBV6-3 CASSYSSTSMNTEAFF
17 TRBJ1-1 once TRBV18 CASSRVPGQGMGTEAFF
12 TRBJ2-7 . TRBV6-5 CACRDFKYEQYF
16 TRBJ2-2 . TRBV2 CASSEGDTRVTGELFF
17 TRBJ2-2 . TRBV13 CASSPDPGTFNTGELFF
16 TRBJ2-3 . TRBV3-1/TRBV3-2 CASSQDWAGGTDTQYF
16 TRBJ2-3 . TRBV19 CASSRGQGAKTDTQYF
16 TRBJ1-4 . TRBV7-2 CASSRRGDRANEKLFF
13 TRBJ1-2 . TRBV5-4 CASSIDSRYGYTF
14 TRBJ2-3 . TRBV27 CATRTGSSTDTQYF
17 TRBJ2-1 . TRBV30 CALSGTSGSSGTNEQFF
13 TRBJ2-7 . TRBV7-3 CASSFGANYEQYF
19 TRBJ2-7 . TRBV6-2/TRBV6-3 CASSPRLRPSGSLAGEQYF
16 TRBJ2-7 . TRBV18 CASSPSQGAGAYEQYF
15 TRBJ1-2 . TRBV28 CASSSHATGFRGYTF
16 TRBJ2-6 . TRBV10-2 CASSRTGGAGANVLTF
14 TRBJ2-7 . TRBV4-1 CASSQAGEGYEQYF
16 TRBJ1-2 once TRBV7-2 CASSAVGQGGIYGYTF
16 TRBJ1-3 few TRBV19 CASSITGGVSGNTIYF
13 TRBJ1-2 . TRBV10-3 CAISERVNYGYTF
16 TRBJ1-2 . TRBV16 CASSQSDRQPRYGYTF
15 TRBJ1-6 . TRBV28 CASSPSAPNNSPLHF
16 TRBJ2-7 . TRBV3-1/TRBV3-2 CASSQLGGAATYEQYF
14 TRBJ1-2 . TRBV30 CAWSLSLAAYGYTF
18 TRBJ2-5 . TRBV6-2/TRBV6-3 CASSYLPQSEGAGETQYF
15 TRBJ1-6 . TRBV28 CASSLNRPYNSPLHF
15 TRBJ1-2 . TRBV6-5 CASNKRGQPNYGYTF
13 TRBJ1-2 . TRBV4-1 CASSLPKSYGYTF
14 TRBJ2-2 . TRBV4-1 CASTRTANTGELFF
19 TRBJ1-6 . TRBV7-8 CASSTSGQGDVSYNSPLHF
15 TRBJ1-2 . TRBV9 CASTLTGDHSYGYTF
16 TRBJ1-4 once TRBV19 CASSISSGRGNEKLFF
15 TRBJ1-5 . TRBV5-1 CASSIGDLPNQPQHF
20 TRBJ2-3 . TRBV4-1 CASSQVGGRGGATSTDTQYF
15 TRBJ1-6 . TRBV5-5 CASSSGGSYNSPLHF
16 TRBJ2-7 . TRBV18 CASSPPGGGNTYEQYF